A selection of T cell receptor beta chains follows, all from one sample in a study of CD8+ T cells in alopecia areata. The repertoire was sequenced with immunoSEQ multiplex PCR; TCRdb's copy has only in-frame clones and lacks some. Of approximately 140,000 clones listed, around 47% are singletons. Sequencing was carried out using CD4+ T cells sorted from blood. The origin of the receptors is a human donor with alopecia areata. CDR3s include the opening cysteine and the closing phenylalanine or tryptophan. The D gene is left open where the match is weak. Clone sizes are given selectively: once, few, many, or a class where the clone is expanded.

NA | few | TRBJ2-3 | TRBV29-1 | CSVGGGDTQYF | TGCAGCGTTGGGGGCGGGGATACGCAGTATTTT
NA | few | TRBJ2-3 | TRBV28 | CASSLRVDLATSTDTQYF | TGTGCCAGCAGTTTAAGGGTTGACCTAGCGACTAGCACAGATACGCAGTATTTT
TRBD2 | NA | TRBJ2-5 | TRBV5-1 | CASSSGRGAPQETQYF | TGCGCCAGCAGCTCGGGGCGGGGGGCTCCCCAAGAGACCCAGTACTTC
TRBD2 | few | TRBJ2-7 | TRBV6-6 | CASSQTSARAEF | TGTGCCAGCAGCCAGACTAGCGCTCGGGCTGAATTC
NA | NA | TRBJ1-4 | TRBV7-8 | CASSLARWINEKLFF | TGTGCCAGCAGCTTAGCTCGATGGATTAATGAAAAACTGTTTTTT
NA | few | TRBJ2-7 | TRBV19 | CASSTVGTPGIYEQYF | TGTGCCAGTAGTACTGTGGGGACCCCGGGAATCTACGAGCAGTACTTC
TRBD1 | NA | TRBJ2-7 | TRBV6-6 | CASSLYRGTGGHEQYF | TGTGCCAGCAGTTTGTATCGCGGGACAGGGGGGCACGAGCAGTACTTC
TRBD1 | few | TRBJ2-5 | TRBV28 | CASSSTGDNQETQYF | TGTGCCAGCAGTTCGACAGGGGATAACCAAGAGACCCAGTACTTC
NA | NA | TRBJ1-1 | TRBV7-2 | CASRKGADGIGFSAFF | TGTGCCAGCAGAAAAGGGGCAGATGGAATAGGTTTTTCGGCTTTCTTT
TRBD2 | NA | TRBJ2-5 | TRBV5-6 | CASSLASGWETQYF | TGTGCCAGCAGCTTAGCTAGCGGGTGGGAGACCCAGTACTTC
NA | NA | TRBJ2-1 | TRBV29-1 | CSVDPSGLNNEQFF | TGCAGCGTTGATCCTAGTGGACTAAACAATGAGCAGTTCTTC
NA | NA | TRBJ2-7 | TRBV2 | CASSLAYEQYF | TGTGCCAGCAGCCTGGCCTACGAGCAGTACTTC
TRBD2 | few | TRBJ2-3 | TRBV29-1 | CSVGTAGDVADTQYF | TGCAGCGTTGGGACTGCGGGAGATGTCGCAGATACGCAGTATTTT
TRBD1 | once | TRBJ1-2 | TRBV6-5 | CASSSLTGGYTF | TGTGCCAGCAGTTCCTTGACAGGGGGCTACACCTTC
NA | few | TRBJ2-6 | TRBV7-9 | CASSLGGSSSGANVLTF | TGTGCCAGCAGCTTAGGGGGCTCGAGCTCTGGGGCCAACGTCCTGACTTTC
TRBD2 | NA | TRBJ2-1 | TRBV29-1 | CSPRGGLAGTSSYNEQFF | TGCAGCCCCAGGGGGGGACTAGCGGGTACCAGCTCCTACAATGAGCAGTTCTTC
TRBD1 | NA | TRBJ2-5 | TRBV2 | CASSESRGPVETQYF | TGTGCCAGCAGTGAATCTAGGGGGCCGGTAGAGACCCAGTACTTC
NA | few | TRBJ2-7 | TRBV7-9 | CASSRTGSYEQYF | TGTGCCAGCAGCCGCACAGGGAGCTACGAGCAGTACTTC
TRBD2 | NA | TRBJ2-3 | TRBV7-2 | CASSLQTSAADTQYF | TGTGCCAGCAGCCTGCAGACTAGCGCTGCAGATACGCAGTATTTT
TRBD1 | NA | TRBJ2-5 | TRBV28 | CASSRTGEGTQYF | TGTGCCAGCAGTCGGACAGGGGAAGGGACCCAGTACTTC
NA | few | TRBJ2-1 | TRBV21-1 | CASRGQGLNNEQFF | TGTGCCAGCAGGGGACAGGGGTTGAACAATGAGCAGTTCTTC
TRBD2 | few | TRBJ2-1 | TRBV11-2 | CASSFPGGPYNEQFF | TGTGCCAGCAGCTTCCCGGGAGGGCCATACAATGAGCAGTTCTTC
NA | NA | TRBJ2-2 | TRBV19 | CASGNTGELFF | TGTGCCAGTGGAAACACCGGGGAGCTGTTTTTT
NA | few | TRBJ1-1 | TRBV5-1 | CASSPRVGNTEAFF | TGCGCCAGCAGCCCTCGGGTAGGGAACACTGAAGCTTTCTTT